This T cell receptor (beta chain) is from a study of long-term antiretroviral therapy in people with HIV. Sequencing relied on immunoSEQ assay v3.0, run at survey level. Profiling relied on immunoSEQ multiplex PCR, and the TCRdb table lists in-frame clones only, not all of them. This sample has roughly 25,000 clones, with approximately 80% found just once. The CDR3 runs to 11 residues. The V and J ends lost 5 bases and 5 bases respectively, with 6 bases between them. CDR1 and CDR2 (germline): SGHRS, YFSETQ. Here the sequenced sample was unsorted PBMCs, taken 0.7 years before starting antiretroviral therapy. The sequence was obtained from a man aged 25-45 years with HIV. The rearrangement uses TRBV5-1 and TRBJ2-3, with D possibly TRBD1 on 6 matching bases. In nucleotides, the CDR3 is TGCGCCAGCAGAGGGGGAGATACGCAGTATTTT. It yields the protein CASRGGDTQYF.